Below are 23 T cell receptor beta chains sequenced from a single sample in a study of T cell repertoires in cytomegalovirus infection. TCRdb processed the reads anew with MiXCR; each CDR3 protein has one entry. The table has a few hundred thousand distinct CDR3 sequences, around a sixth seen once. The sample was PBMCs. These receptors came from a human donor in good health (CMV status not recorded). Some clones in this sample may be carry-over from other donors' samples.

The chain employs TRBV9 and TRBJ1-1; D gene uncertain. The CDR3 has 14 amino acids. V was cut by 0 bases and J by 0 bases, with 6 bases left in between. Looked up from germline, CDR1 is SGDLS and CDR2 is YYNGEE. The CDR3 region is CASSVGQVNTEAFF. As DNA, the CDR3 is TGTGCCAGCAGCGTAGGGCAAGTGAACACTGAAGCTTTCTTT.

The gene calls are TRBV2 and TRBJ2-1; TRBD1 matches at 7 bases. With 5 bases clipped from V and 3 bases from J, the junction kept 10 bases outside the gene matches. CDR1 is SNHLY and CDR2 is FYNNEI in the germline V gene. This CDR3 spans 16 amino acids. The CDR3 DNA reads TGTGCCAGCAGTAGAGGACAGGCTCAGGTCTACAATGAGCAGTTCTTC. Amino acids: CASSRGQAQVYNEQFF.

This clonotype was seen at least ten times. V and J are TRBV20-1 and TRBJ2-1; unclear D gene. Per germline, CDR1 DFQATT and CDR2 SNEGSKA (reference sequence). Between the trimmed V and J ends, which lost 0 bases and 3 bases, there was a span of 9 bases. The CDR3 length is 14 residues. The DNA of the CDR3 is TGCAGTGCTAGAGATGACATGGGCTACAATGAGCAGTTCTTC. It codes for CSARDDMGYNEQFF.

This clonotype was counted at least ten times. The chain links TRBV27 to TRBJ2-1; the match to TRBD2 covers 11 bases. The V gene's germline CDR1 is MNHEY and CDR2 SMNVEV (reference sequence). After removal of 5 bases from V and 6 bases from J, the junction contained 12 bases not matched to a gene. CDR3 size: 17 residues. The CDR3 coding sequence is TGTGCCAGCAGTACTAGACTAGCGGGGCGGGCTTTCAATGAGCAGTTCTTC. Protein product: CASSTRLAGRAFNEQFF.

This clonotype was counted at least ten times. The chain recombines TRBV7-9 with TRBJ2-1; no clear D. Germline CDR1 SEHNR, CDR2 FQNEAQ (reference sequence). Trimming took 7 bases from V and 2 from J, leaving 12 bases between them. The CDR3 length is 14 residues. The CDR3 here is CASTASEPYNEQFF. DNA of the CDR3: TGTGCCAGCACTGCCTCGGAGCCCTACAATGAGCAGTTCTTC. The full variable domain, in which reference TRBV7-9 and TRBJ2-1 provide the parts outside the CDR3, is DTGVSQNPRHKITKRGQNVTFRCDPISEHNRLYWYRQTLGQGPEFLTYFQNEAQLEKSRLLSDRFSAERPKGSFSTLEIQRTEQGDSAMYLCASTASEPYNEQFFGPGTRLTVL.

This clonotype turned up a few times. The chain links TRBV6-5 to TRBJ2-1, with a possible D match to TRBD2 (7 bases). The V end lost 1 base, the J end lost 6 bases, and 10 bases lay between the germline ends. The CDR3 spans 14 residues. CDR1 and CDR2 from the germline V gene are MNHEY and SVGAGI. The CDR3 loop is CASSYWGGGNEQFF. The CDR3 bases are TGTGCCAGCAGTTACTGGGGAGGGGGCAATGAGCAGTTCTTC.

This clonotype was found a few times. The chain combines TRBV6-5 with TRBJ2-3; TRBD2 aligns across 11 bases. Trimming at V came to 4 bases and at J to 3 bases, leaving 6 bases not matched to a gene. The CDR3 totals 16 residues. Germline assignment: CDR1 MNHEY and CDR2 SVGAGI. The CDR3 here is CASSLIAGGLTDTQYF. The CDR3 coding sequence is TGTGCCAGCAGTTTGATAGCGGGGGGGTTAACAGATACGCAGTATTTT.

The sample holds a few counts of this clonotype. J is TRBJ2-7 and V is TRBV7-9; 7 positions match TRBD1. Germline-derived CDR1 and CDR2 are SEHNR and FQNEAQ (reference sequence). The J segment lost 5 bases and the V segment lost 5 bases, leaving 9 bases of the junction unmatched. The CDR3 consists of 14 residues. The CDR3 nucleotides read TGTGCCAGCAGCCTACCGAGAGGACAGGACGAGCAGTACTTC. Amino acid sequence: CASSLPRGQDEQYF.

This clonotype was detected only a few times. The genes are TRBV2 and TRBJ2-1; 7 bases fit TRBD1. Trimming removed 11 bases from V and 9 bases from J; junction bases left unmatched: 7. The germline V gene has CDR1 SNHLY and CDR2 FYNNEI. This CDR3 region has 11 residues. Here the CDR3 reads CAGQGQSEQFF. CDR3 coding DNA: TGTGCCGGGCAGGGACAGAGTGAGCAGTTCTTC.

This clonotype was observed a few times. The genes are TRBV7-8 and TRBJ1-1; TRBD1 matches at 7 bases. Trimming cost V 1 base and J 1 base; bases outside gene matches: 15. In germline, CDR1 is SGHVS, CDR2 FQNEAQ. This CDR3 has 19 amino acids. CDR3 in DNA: TGTGCCAGCAGCTTAGTGTTTTGGCGGACAGGCCTAACGAACACTGAAGCTTTCTTT. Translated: CASSLVFWRTGLTNTEAFF.

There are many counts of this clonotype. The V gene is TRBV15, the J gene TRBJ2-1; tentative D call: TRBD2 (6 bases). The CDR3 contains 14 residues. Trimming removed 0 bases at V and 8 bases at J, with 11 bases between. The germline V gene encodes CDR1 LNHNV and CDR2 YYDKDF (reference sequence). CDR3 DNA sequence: TGTGCCACCAGCAGAGATCGGGCTAGCGATGAGCAGTTCTTC. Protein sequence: CATSRDRASDEQFF. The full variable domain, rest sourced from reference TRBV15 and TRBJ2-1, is DAMVIQNPRYQVTQFGKPVTLSCSQTLNHNVMYWYQQKSSQAPKLLFHYYDKDFNNEADTPDNFQSRRPNTSFCFLDIRSPGLGDTAMYLCATSRDRASDEQFFGPGTRLTVL.

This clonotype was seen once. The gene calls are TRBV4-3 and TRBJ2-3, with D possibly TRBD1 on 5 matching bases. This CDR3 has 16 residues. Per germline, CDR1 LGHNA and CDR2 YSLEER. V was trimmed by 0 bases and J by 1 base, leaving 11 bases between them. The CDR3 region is CASSQDAVGRTDTQYF. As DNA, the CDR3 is TGCGCCAGCAGCCAAGACGCGGTGGGGCGCACAGATACGCAGTATTTT.

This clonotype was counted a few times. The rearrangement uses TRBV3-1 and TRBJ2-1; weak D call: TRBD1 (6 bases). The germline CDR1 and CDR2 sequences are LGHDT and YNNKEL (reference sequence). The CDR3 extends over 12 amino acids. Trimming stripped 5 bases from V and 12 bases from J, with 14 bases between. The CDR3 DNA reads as TGTGCCAGCAGCAACCAGGGGACGACGCAGTTCTTC. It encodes CASSNQGTTQFF.

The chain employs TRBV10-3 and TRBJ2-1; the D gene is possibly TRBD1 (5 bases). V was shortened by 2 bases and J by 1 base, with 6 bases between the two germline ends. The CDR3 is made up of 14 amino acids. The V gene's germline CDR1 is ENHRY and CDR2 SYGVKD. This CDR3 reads CAISETGSYNEQFF. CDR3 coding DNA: TGTGCCATCAGTGAGACAGGATCCTACAATGAGCAGTTCTTC.

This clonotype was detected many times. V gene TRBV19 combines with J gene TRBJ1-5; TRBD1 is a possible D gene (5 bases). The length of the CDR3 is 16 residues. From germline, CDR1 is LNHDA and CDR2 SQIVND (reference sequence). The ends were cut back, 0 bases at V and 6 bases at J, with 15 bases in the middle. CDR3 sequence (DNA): TGTGCCAGTAGTATAGATGGCAGTGGCAGGGCTCAGCCCCAGCATTTT. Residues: CASSIDGSGRAQPQHF.

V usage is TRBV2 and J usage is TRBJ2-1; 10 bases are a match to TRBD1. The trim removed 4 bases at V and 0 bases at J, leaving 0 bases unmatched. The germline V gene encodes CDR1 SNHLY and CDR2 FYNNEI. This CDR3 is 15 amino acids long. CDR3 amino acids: CASSGTGGSYNEQFF. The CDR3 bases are TGTGCCAGCAGTGGGACAGGGGGCTCCTACAATGAGCAGTTCTTC.

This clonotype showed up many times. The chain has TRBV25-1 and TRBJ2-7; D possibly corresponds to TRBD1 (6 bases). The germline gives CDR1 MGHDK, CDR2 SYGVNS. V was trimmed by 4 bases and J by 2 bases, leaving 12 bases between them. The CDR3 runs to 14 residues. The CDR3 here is CASSARTVPYEQYF. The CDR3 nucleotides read TGTGCCAGCAGTGCCCGGACAGTGCCCTACGAGCAGTACTTC.

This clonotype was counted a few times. The CDR3 coding sequence is TGTGCCATCAGTGTTGGGACTAGCGGGGGAGGATTCACAGATACGCAGTATTTT. Translated, it gives CAISVGTSGGGFTDTQYF. The genes are TRBV10-3 and TRBJ2-3; 14 bases are shared with TRBD2. Germline V CDR1 and CDR2: ENHRY, SYGVKD. V lost 4 bases to trimming and J lost 2 bases; unmatched junction nucleotides: 8. The CDR3 has 18 residues.

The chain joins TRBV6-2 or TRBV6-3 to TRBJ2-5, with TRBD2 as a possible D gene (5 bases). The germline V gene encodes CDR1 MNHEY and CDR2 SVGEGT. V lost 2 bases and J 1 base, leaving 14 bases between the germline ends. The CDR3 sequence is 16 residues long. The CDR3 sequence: CASSYGHLGSQETQYF. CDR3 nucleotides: TGTGCCAGCAGTTACGGCCACTTGGGGAGCCAAGAGACCCAGTACTTC.

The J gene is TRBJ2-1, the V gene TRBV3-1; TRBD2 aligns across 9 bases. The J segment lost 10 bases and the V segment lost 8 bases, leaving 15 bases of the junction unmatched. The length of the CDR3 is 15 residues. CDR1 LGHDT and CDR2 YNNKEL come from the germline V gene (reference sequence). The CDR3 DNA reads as TGTGCCAGCTCTTACGGGGTAGCGGGGGAAGGGGAGCAGTTCTTC. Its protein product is CASSYGVAGEGEQFF.

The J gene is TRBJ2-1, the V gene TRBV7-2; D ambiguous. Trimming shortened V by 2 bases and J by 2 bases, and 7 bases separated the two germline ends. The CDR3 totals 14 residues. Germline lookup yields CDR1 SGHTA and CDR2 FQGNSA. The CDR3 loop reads CASSLSLTYNEQFF. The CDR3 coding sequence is TGTGCCAGCAGCTTATCCCTGACCTACAATGAGCAGTTCTTC.

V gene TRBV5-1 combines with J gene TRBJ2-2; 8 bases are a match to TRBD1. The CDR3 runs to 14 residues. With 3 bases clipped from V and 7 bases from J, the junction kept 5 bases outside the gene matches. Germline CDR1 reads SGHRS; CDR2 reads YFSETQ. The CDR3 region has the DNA TGCGCCAGCAGCTCGGACAGGGCCATCGGGGAGCTGTTTTTT. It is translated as CASSSDRAIGELFF.

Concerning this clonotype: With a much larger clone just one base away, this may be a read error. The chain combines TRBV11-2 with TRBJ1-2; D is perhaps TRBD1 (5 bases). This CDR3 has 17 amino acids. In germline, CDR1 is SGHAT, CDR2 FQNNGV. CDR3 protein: CASGLDPGQGRNYGYTF. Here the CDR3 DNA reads TGTGCCAGCGGCTTAGATCCCGGGCAGGGACGCAACTATGGCTACACCTTC.